These T cell receptor beta chains were read from a single sample in a study of T cells expressing NK-cell markers. Each CDR3 protein gets one entry in TCRdb, which reprocessed the 5' RACE reads and gives no DNA. The ten top clones account for 15% to 20%, within a sample of some 110,000 distinct CDR3 sequences. Sequences were obtained from blood T cells: a sorted CD56 or NKG2C T cell subset, CD4+ or CD8+ T cells, or bulk PBMC T cells (not recorded which). Receptors originate from a woman aged 18 to 75 in good health. Each CDR3 is given with its conserved first and last residue.

V: TRBV29-1
J: TRBJ2-1
CDR3: CSVGGGGEIFNEQFF

V: TRBV7-8
J: TRBJ1-4
CDR3: CASSWTFGQGGAQVDEKLFF

V: TRBV7-2
J: TRBJ2-1
CDR3: CASSLGLADYNEQFF

V: TRBV28
J: TRBJ1-5
CDR3: CASSGGTGDQPQHF

V: TRBV12-3/TRBV12-4
J: TRBJ1-1
CDR3: CASSHAGGRTEAFF

V: TRBV19
J: TRBJ2-3
CDR3: CASSVSGGRGTDTQYF

V: TRBV3-1
J: TRBJ1-2
CDR3: CASSQWDGDSYGYTF

V: TRBV4-3
J: TRBJ1-1
CDR3: CASSQGYEAFF

V: TRBV7-7
J: TRBJ1-5
CDR3: CASSMLGAEQPQHF

V: TRBV14
J: TRBJ2-7
CDR3: CASSQLQMGGEYF

V: TRBV12-3/TRBV12-4
J: TRBJ1-2
CDR3: CASLSWGLPNYGYTF

V: TRBV20-1
J: TRBJ1-1
CDR3: CSAFPPSRTGTLYMNTEAFF

V: TRBV29-1
J: TRBJ2-5
CDR3: CSVESSQETQYF

V: TRBV30
J: TRBJ1-4
CDR3: CALMDSVFNEKLFF

V: TRBV6-6
J: TRBJ2-5
CDR3: CASRTGNKETQYF

V: TRBV3-1
J: TRBJ2-2
CDR3: CASSQVGQRAGELFF

V: TRBV28
J: TRBJ1-1
CDR3: CASSFGLEASGTEAFF

V: TRBV29-1
J: TRBJ2-3
CDR3: CSVMGLADRGDTQYF

V: TRBV5-1
J: TRBJ2-1
CDR3: CASSLTGTSGSFYNEQFF

V: TRBV6-5
J: TRBJ2-5
CDR3: CASSYFPEHETQYF

V: TRBV29-1
J: TRBJ1-1
CDR3: CSVDGGLAEAFF

V: TRBV6-5
J: TRBJ2-7
CDR3: CASSYSLSFAYEQYF

V: TRBV4-3
J: TRBJ2-7
CDR3: CASSQDRQGSNEQYF

V: TRBV9
J: TRBJ2-2
CDR3: CASSHQGYGELFF

V: TRBV15
J: TRBJ1-5
CDR3: CATSTDRAPNQPQHF

V: TRBV7-8
J: TRBJ2-5
CDR3: CASSFFLQETQYF

V: TRBV7-3
J: TRBJ2-1
CDR3: CASSFTGGNQYNEQFF

V: TRBV20-1
J: TRBJ2-7
CDR3: CSARGDFSYEQYF

V: TRBV5-4
J: TRBJ2-3
CDR3: CASSRPGTSTDTQYF

V: TRBV10-3
J: TRBJ1-1
CDR3: CAISENGNTEAFF

V: TRBV12-3/TRBV12-4
J: TRBJ1-5
CDR3: CASKYSNQPQHF

V: TRBV5-5
J: TRBJ1-5
CDR3: CASSPWTEASNQPQHF

V: TRBV6-5
J: TRBJ2-3
CDR3: CASSFTSGAYTQYF

V: TRBV6-2/TRBV6-3
J: TRBJ2-2
CDR3: CASRPTWTNTGELFF

V: TRBV12-3/TRBV12-4
J: TRBJ2-7
CDR3: CASSSWGGISYEQYF

V: TRBV24-1
J: TRBJ1-2
CDR3: CATSDGTLGAYGYTF

V: TRBV7-2
J: TRBJ2-2
CDR3: CASSPGEDTGELFF

V: TRBV5-4
J: TRBJ2-3
CDR3: CASSSTSGSYSTDTQYF

V: TRBV3-1
J: TRBJ2-1
CDR3: CASTPTSGFYNEQFF

V: TRBV24-1
J: TRBJ2-3
CDR3: CATSGGGVDKGTDTQYF

V: TRBV7-2
J: TRBJ2-1
CDR3: CASSFGGGAHNEQFF

V: TRBV4-3
J: TRBJ1-6
CDR3: CASSQEQDLSPLHF

V: TRBV12-3/TRBV12-4
J: TRBJ2-1
CDR3: CASSLAPGQLNNEQFF

V: TRBV12-3/TRBV12-4
J: TRBJ2-1
CDR3: CASSFAGGSYNEQFF

V: TRBV29-1
J: TRBJ2-5
CDR3: CSVVGSKETQYF

V: TRBV7-6
J: TRBJ2-1
CDR3: CASSSETFDNEQFF

V: TRBV7-2
J: TRBJ2-7
CDR3: CASSLAHGTHKRRGYEQYF

V: TRBV19
J: TRBJ1-2
CDR3: CASRYGQGHGYTF

V: TRBV28
J: TRBJ2-2
CDR3: CASSLVRAGGLTGELFF

V: TRBV6-5
J: TRBJ1-5
CDR3: CASRYPFGNQPQHF

V: TRBV3-1
J: TRBJ2-2
CDR3: CASSQDQGPGELFF

V: TRBV6-1
J: TRBJ2-7
CDR3: CASHTGTNPYEQYF

V: TRBV28
J: TRBJ2-7
CDR3: CASSFGRRSYF

V: TRBV6-2/TRBV6-3
J: TRBJ2-5
CDR3: CASTADQETQYF